Below are 29 T cell receptor beta chains sequenced from a single sample in a study of T cell changes during pregnancy in multiple sclerosis. Assay used: immunoSEQ multiplex PCR; TCRdb lists only in-frame clones, some missing. Of around 69,000 clones in the sample, around 92% were seen once. Sequences were derived from peripheral blood, sampled in the first trimester of pregnancy. The receptors were sampled from a female donor with multiple sclerosis, enrolled in a pregnancy study.

V gene TRBV11-3 combines with J gene TRBJ2-4; 7 positions match TRBD1. This CDR3 has 12 residues. Germline V gene data show CDR1 as SGHNT and CDR2 as YENEEA. J gave up 8 bases and V 5 bases, and 3 bases lay outside the gene matches. CDR3 nucleotides: TGTGCCAGCAGCCGACAGGGAGACATTCAGTACTTC. It is translated as CASSRQGDIQYF.

Turning to this clone: Other DNA sequences of this sample code for an identical CDR3. The chain has TRBV5-4 and TRBJ2-3, with 10 positions matching TRBD1. This CDR3 region has 15 residues. Trimming at V came to 2 bases and at J to 3 bases, leaving 3 bases not matched to a gene. Germline lookup yields CDR1 SGHNT and CDR2 YYREEE (reference sequence). CDR3 residues: CASSLDRGLTDTQYF. The CDR3 bases are TGTGCCAGCAGCTTAGACAGGGGGCTTACAGATACGCAGTATTTT.

This clone is medium-sized (0.01 to 0.1%) in the sample. V and J are TRBV4-2 and TRBJ2-6; D perhaps matches TRBD1 (5 bases). The length of the CDR3 is 16 residues. Trimming cost V 1 base and J 0 bases, with 7 bases left between them. Germline CDR1 reads LGHNA; CDR2 reads YNFKEQ. CDR3 in DNA: TGTGCCAGCAGCCAAGTAGACAGCTCTGGGGCCAACGTCCTGACTTTC. Translation gives CASSQVDSSGANVLTF.

This clone showed up just once. The chain joins TRBV6-1 to TRBJ1-1; 8 bases map to TRBD1. The CDR3 spans 13 residues. V trimming: 7 bases; J trimming: 4 bases; junction bases outside the gene matches: 5. CDR1 and CDR2 (germline): MNHNS, SASEGT. CDR3: CASNDRGVTEAFF. The CDR3 nucleotides read TGTGCCAGCAACGACAGGGGCGTCACTGAAGCTTTCTTT.

The table lists this clone with a few counts. V and J are TRBV2 and TRBJ1-2; a possible D gene is TRBD1 (5 bases). Trimming shortened V by 3 bases and J by 5 bases, and 13 bases separated the two germline ends. This CDR3 is built from 14 residues. Germline lookup yields CDR1 SNHLY and CDR2 FYNNEI. CDR3 loop: CASSEGIQGYGYTF. CDR3 coding DNA: TGTGCCAGCAGTGAGGGTATTCAGGGATATGGCTACACCTTC.

V usage is TRBV25-1 and J usage is TRBJ2-7; 7 positions agree with TRBD2. The CDR3 spans 12 residues. Germline CDR1 and CDR2: MGHDK and SYGVNS. Trimming removed 8 bases from V and 2 bases from J; junction bases left unmatched: 3. CDR3 sequence: CASGGGAYEQYF. For the CDR3, the DNA is TGTGCCAGCGGGGGAGGGGCCTACGAGCAGTACTTC.

The rearrangement links TRBV5-8 to TRBJ2-7; 10 nucleotides match TRBD2. The V gene's germline CDR1 is SGHTS and CDR2 YDEGEE. This CDR3 has 16 amino acids. Unmatched junction bases numbered 12, after V lost 4 bases and J lost 5 bases. The CDR3 protein is CASSRGTGTSADEQYF. In DNA form, the CDR3 reads TGTGCCAGCAGCCGGGGGACCGGGACTAGCGCCGACGAGCAGTACTTC.

This rearrangement joins TRBV28 to TRBJ2-2, with unresolved D. V lost 3 bases and J lost 5, with 4 bases in between. The CDR3 consists of 12 residues. Germline assignment: CDR1 MDHEN and CDR2 SYDVKM. CDR3 sequence reads: CASSFQTGELFF. The CDR3 DNA reads TGTGCCAGCAGTTTTCAAACCGGGGAGCTGTTTTTT. The full variable domain, with the rest looked up from reference TRBV28 and TRBJ2-2, is DVKVTQSSRYLVKRTGEKVFLECVQDMDHENMFWYRQDPGLGLRLIYFSYDVKMKEKGDIPEGYSVSREKKERFSLILESASTNQTSMYLCASSFQTGELFFGEGSRLTVL.

This clone showed up just once. The rearrangement links TRBV18 to TRBJ1-4; 8 bases align to TRBD1. V trimming: 2 bases; J trimming: 6 bases; junction bases outside the gene matches: 11. This CDR3 contains 17 residues. Germline-derived CDR1 and CDR2 are KGHSH and LQKENI. CDR3 region: CASSPSSRGLYDEKLFF. The CDR3 DNA reads as TGTGCCAGCTCACCAAGTAGCAGGGGGCTTTATGATGAAAAACTGTTTTTT.

The V call is TRBV4-1, the J call TRBJ2-5; D may be TRBD1 (5 bases). The closer fit of TRBJ2-7 to the DNA end suggests the J call may be wrong. This CDR3 contains 12 residues. The V gene's germline CDR1 is MGHRA and CDR2 YSYEKL. CDR3 DNA sequence: TGCGCCAGCAGCCCCGGACACTACGAGCAGTACTTC. It specifies CASSPGHYEQYF.

The V call is TRBV4-3, the J call TRBJ2-3; 8 bases are a match to TRBD2. Germline trimming cut 2 bases from V and 4 bases from J; bases unmatched to any gene: 8. The germline V gene encodes CDR1 LGHNA and CDR2 YSLEER. The CDR3 contains 16 residues. The CDR3 DNA reads as TGCGCCAGCAGCCAAACACCCAGCGGGAGAGCAGATACGCAGTATTTT. This codes for CASSQTPSGRADTQYF.

V gene TRBV5-4 combines with J gene TRBJ2-1; TRBD2 aligns across 9 bases. In germline, CDR1 is SGHNT, CDR2 YYREEE (reference sequence). J gave up 2 bases and V 0 bases, and 3 bases lay outside the gene matches. The CDR3 covers 16 residues. This CDR3 reads CASSLVTSGTYNEQFF. CDR3 DNA sequence: TGTGCCAGCAGCTTGGTGACTAGCGGAACCTACAATGAGCAGTTCTTC.

The CDR3 region has the DNA TGTGCCACCAGCAGAGATCAAGGACAGGGGGTGAACACTGAAGCTTTCTTT. This sequence encodes CATSRDQGQGVNTEAFF. This chain joins TRBV15 and TRBJ1-1, with TRBD1 identical over 10 bases. Germline V gives CDR1 LNHNV, CDR2 YYDKDF (reference sequence). The CDR3 totals 17 residues. V trimming: 0 bases; J trimming: 0 bases; junction bases outside the gene matches: 4.

CDR3 bases: TGTGCCAGCAGATCTCTAGCGGGAGGGCCCCCCGGGGAGCTGTTTTTT. The encoded protein is CASRSLAGGPPGELFF. The chain employs TRBV7-9 and TRBJ2-2, with 12 bases aligning to TRBD2. In germline, CDR1 is SEHNR, CDR2 FQNEAQ (reference sequence). The CDR3 runs 16 residues. V dropped 6 bases and J dropped 6; count of bases not matched to a gene: 8.

The rearrangement links TRBV28 to TRBJ1-5; 8 bases align to TRBD1. This CDR3 spans 18 amino acids. Germline V gene sequence: CDR1 MDHEN, CDR2 SYDVKM. Trimming took 2 bases from V and 0 from J; bases not matched to a gene: 9. The DNA of the CDR3 is TGTGCCAGCAGTTTACTTGGGGACAGGATGAATAGCAATCAGCCCCAGCATTTT. Amino acid sequence: CASSLLGDRMNSNQPQHF.

The chain recombines TRBV5-1 with TRBJ2-3, with 12 bases aligning to TRBD2. Germline trimming cut 3 bases from V and 3 bases from J; bases unmatched to any gene: 5. CDR3 length: 16 residues. Germline loops: CDR1 SGHRS, CDR2 YFSETQ. CDR3 bases: TGCGCCAGCAGCTCTAGCGGGAGGGGCGGAACAGATACGCAGTATTTT. It codes for CASSSSGRGGTDTQYF.

This chain links TRBV7-2 with TRBJ2-1, with D unclear. Germline V gene lookup returns CDR1 SGHTA and CDR2 FQGNSA. The CDR3 contains 12 residues. Trimming stripped 6 bases from V and 8 bases from J, with 11 bases between. CDR3 DNA: TGTGCCAGCAGAGACTTAGGCCATGAGCAGTTCTTC. Encoded protein: CASRDLGHEQFF.

This chain connects TRBV4-3 to TRBJ2-5; D is perhaps TRBD1 (6 bases). CDR3 size: 15 residues. Germline loops: CDR1 LGHNA, CDR2 YSLEER. Trimming took off 3 bases at V and 5 bases at J, with 16 bases between the two ends. Here the CDR3 DNA reads TGCGCCAGCAGCCATGCGGCAGGGGAGTGGGAGACCCAGTACTTC. It translates to CASSHAAGEWETQYF.

This clone was seen ten or more times. This chain uses TRBV7-9 with TRBJ1-1; no clear D. Germline loops: CDR1 SEHNR, CDR2 FQNEAQ (reference sequence). V lost 3 bases and J 6 bases, leaving 8 bases between the germline ends. The CDR3 is 12 amino acids. The CDR3 DNA reads as TGTGCCAGCAGCTTCGTGGAGGCTGAAGCTTTCTTT. This translates into CASSFVEAEAFF.

This chain uses TRBV7-6 with TRBJ1-4; tentatively, D is TRBD1 (5 bases). Trimming took 3 bases from V and 4 from J, leaving 9 bases between them. The CDR3 is 14 residues long. CDR1 is SGHVS and CDR2 is FNYEAQ in the germline V gene. The CDR3 loop is CASSFSQGNEKLFF. CDR3 nucleotide sequence: TGTGCCAGCAGCTTTAGTCAGGGTAATGAAAAACTGTTTTTT.

A single count supports this clone. This sequence joins TRBV5-1 and TRBJ2-5; 8 bases fit TRBD2. The CDR3 loop spans 16 amino acids. The junction had 9 bases not matched to a gene; V was cut back by 0 bases and J by 5 bases. Per the germline V gene, CDR1 is SGHRS and CDR2 is YFSETQ. The CDR3 DNA sequence: TGCGCCAGCAGCTTGGACGGGACTAGTTTTACGGAGACCCAGTACTTC. It yields the protein CASSLDGTSFTETQYF.

CDR3 amino acids: CASSQGRTQHSNQPQHF. The CDR3 DNA reads as TGCGCCAGCAGCCAAGGAAGGACACAGCATAGCAATCAGCCCCAGCATTTT. The chain couples TRBV4-3 to TRBJ1-5; tentatively, D is TRBD1 (5 bases). Trimming left V 1 base short and J 0 bases short, with 13 bases between. The CDR3 has 17 amino acids. Germline V gene lookup returns CDR1 LGHNA and CDR2 YSLEER.

The V call is TRBV7-9, the J call TRBJ2-7; possibly TRBD1 for D (6 bases). Germline values: CDR1 SEHNR, CDR2 FQNEAQ (reference sequence). With 5 bases removed from V and 3 bases from J, the gap between germline ends came to 11 bases. The CDR3 contains 13 residues. The CDR3 DNA is TGTGCCAGCAGCCGGACAGAGCGCTACGAGCAGTACTTC. This codes for CASSRTERYEQYF.

This chain joins TRBV5-1 and TRBJ1-5; D is ambiguous. This CDR3 is built from 15 residues. V lost 1 base to trimming and J lost 3 bases, with 11 bases between them. The germline V gene has CDR1 SGHRS and CDR2 YFSETQ. CDR3 residues: CASSLNGEPNQPQHF. CDR3 coding DNA: TGCGCCAGCAGCTTGAACGGGGAGCCCAATCAGCCCCAGCATTTT.

V is TRBV5-6 and J is TRBJ1-3; the match to TRBD1 covers 7 bases. This CDR3 has 17 residues. After removal of 4 bases from V and 4 bases from J, the junction contained 14 bases not matched to a gene. CDR1 and CDR2 from the germline V gene are SGHDT and YYEEEE. The CDR3 sequence is CASSPMDRRLSGNTIYF. CDR3 DNA: TGTGCCAGCAGCCCTATGGACAGGCGACTTTCCGGAAACACCATATATTTT.

In regard to this clone: One end of the junction is discordant with germline, which a read error may explain. The CDR3 protein is CVSSGGQGGQPQHF. The CDR3 region has the DNA TGTGTCAGCAGTGGCGGACAGGGCGGCCAGCCCCAGCATTTT. This chain joins TRBV25-1 and TRBJ1-5, with TRBD1 matching over 8 bases. This CDR3 region has 14 residues. Germline V CDR1 and CDR2: MGHDK, SYGVNS. Full variable domain (missing parts from reference TRBV25-1 and TRBJ1-5): EADIYQTPRYLVIGTGKKITLECSQTMGHDKMYWYQQDPGMELHLIHYSYGVNSTEKGDLSSESTVSRIRTEHFPLTLESARPSHTSQYLCVSSGGQGGQPQHFGDGTRLSIL.

The chain is built from TRBV18 and TRBJ1-3, with 7 positions matching TRBD1. Germline CDR1 KGHSH, CDR2 LQKENI. The junction had 7 bases not matched to a gene; V was cut back by 5 bases and J by 0 bases. The CDR3 has 16 amino acids. Written as DNA, the CDR3 is TGTGCCAGCTCATCCCTTGACAGGGCCTCTGGAAACACCATATATTTT. It is translated as CASSSLDRASGNTIYF.

The CDR3 spells CASSFLVLAGMRNEQFF. The CDR3 DNA follows: TGTGCCAGCAGTTTCTTGGTACTAGCGGGAATGAGGAATGAGCAGTTCTTC. The V gene is TRBV28, the J gene TRBJ2-1; 10 nucleotides agree with TRBD2. V gave up 3 bases and J gave up 7 bases; unmatched junction bases: 12. The CDR3 is 17 amino acids. The germline V gene has CDR1 MDHEN and CDR2 SYDVKM.

The genes are TRBV7-9 and TRBJ2-5, with 7 nucleotides matching TRBD2. Germline V gives CDR1 SEHNR, CDR2 FQNEAQ (reference sequence). J gave up 3 bases and V 5 bases, and 12 bases lay outside the gene matches. This CDR3 region has 16 residues. As DNA, the CDR3 is TGTGCCAGCAGCCGAGTTTCCGGGACTACAAAAGAGACCCAGTACTTC. This sequence encodes CASSRVSGTTKETQYF.